The 24 T cell receptor beta chains below were found in one sample sequenced in a study of T cell responses to AZD1222 COVID-19 vaccine. The table came from immunoSEQ multiplex PCR; TCRdb's copy has only in-frame clones and leaves some out. The table includes about 61,000 clones, around 81% detected once. This specimen was peripheral blood, taken 28 days after the second AZD1222 dose. These receptors all stem from an adult who received the AZD1222 COVID-19 vaccine.

The chain recombines TRBV27 with TRBJ1-2, with a possible D match to TRBD1 (5 bases). Germline V gene sequence: CDR1 MNHEY, CDR2 SMNVEV (reference sequence). CDR3 length: 13 amino acids. The V and J ends lost 4 bases and 8 bases respectively, with 14 bases between them. The CDR3 DNA follows: TGTGCCAGCAGTTCACCGGGGGTTGGCGGCTACACCTTC. Translated: CASSSPGVGGYTF.

CDR3 sequence: CASSVMGRESYNSPLHF. CDR3 sequence (DNA): TGTGCCAGCAGTGTGATGGGCAGGGAATCCTATAATTCACCCCTCCACTTT. V usage is TRBV6-1 and J usage is TRBJ1-6; a weak D match, TRBD1 (5 bases). Trimming stripped 4 bases from V and 1 base from J, with 14 bases between. CDR1 and CDR2 from the germline V gene are MNHNS and SASEGT. CDR3 size: 17 residues.

The sample holds a few counts of this clone. The chain links TRBV6-5 to TRBJ1-5; D gene uncertain. The CDR3 sequence is 15 residues long. Trimming stripped 0 bases from V and 1 base from J, with 7 bases between. Germline V lookup: CDR1 MNHEY, CDR2 SVGAGI. CDR3 region: CASSYSSASNQPQHF. CDR3 nucleotide sequence: TGTGCCAGCAGTTACTCGAGCGCCAGCAATCAGCCCCAGCATTTT.

The J gene is TRBJ2-5, the V gene TRBV6-2 or TRBV6-3; 7 nucleotides match TRBD1. With V trimmed by 4 bases and J by 1 base, 3 bases remained unmatched. Per the germline V gene, CDR1 is MNHEY and CDR2 is SVGEGT. The CDR3 has 14 residues. The CDR3 coding sequence is TGTGCCAGCAGTTTAACAGGGGCCCAAGAGACCCAGTACTTC. The encoded protein is CASSLTGAQETQYF.

V usage is TRBV7-9 and J usage is TRBJ2-2; D gene unclear. Germline CDR1 reads SEHNR; CDR2 reads FQNEAQ (reference sequence). The V end was cut by 1 base, the J end by 5 bases, with 5 bases between. The CDR3 loop spans 13 amino acids. The CDR3 loop reads CASSLGATGELFF. CDR3 in DNA: TGTGCCAGCAGCTTAGGGGCGACCGGGGAGCTGTTTTTT. Combining the CDR3 with reference TRBV7-9 and TRBJ2-2 gives the whole variable domain DTGVSQNPRHKITKRGQNVTFRCDPISEHNRLYWYRQTLGQGPEFLTYFQNEAQLEKSRLLSDRFSAERPKGSFSTLEIQRTEQGDSAMYLCASSLGATGELFFGEGSRLTVL.

This clone was detected only once. The CDR3 coding sequence is TGTGCCAGCAGCTTAGGACTAGCGGAGGTAGATACGCAGTATTTT. Translation gives CASSLGLAEVDTQYF. The chain recombines TRBV11-3 with TRBJ2-3; 9 bases agree with TRBD2. Losses at the gene ends were 1 base for V and 5 bases for J; bases not matched to a gene: 4. This CDR3 comprises 15 residues. Germline values: CDR1 SGHNT, CDR2 YENEEA.

This chain joins TRBV18 and TRBJ2-1; D gene unclear. Trimming took 6 bases from V and 6 from J, leaving 6 bases between them. Germline V CDR1 and CDR2: KGHSH, LQKENI. This CDR3 comprises 11 residues. The DNA for the CDR3 is TGTGCCAGCTCCCGCAGCAATGAGCAGTTCTTC. This sequence encodes CASSRSNEQFF.

This clone appeared once. The rearrangement uses TRBV12-5 and TRBJ2-3; 7 positions match TRBD2. Unmatched junction bases numbered 12, after V lost 3 bases and J lost 3 bases. CDR1 and CDR2 from the germline V gene are LGHNT and FRNRAP. The CDR3 has 17 amino acids. CDR3 sequence: CASGFGGSGGRTDTQYF. The CDR3 coding sequence is TGTGCTAGTGGTTTTGGGGGGTCGGGAGGCCGGACAGATACGCAGTATTTT.

The gene calls are TRBV27 and TRBJ1-1; 8 bases agree with TRBD1. V was pared by 6 bases and J by 2 bases, with 5 bases of the junction left unmatched. The germline V gene encodes CDR1 MNHEY and CDR2 SMNVEV (reference sequence). This CDR3 is built from 14 residues. The CDR3 sequence: CASSHRGGNTEAFF. CDR3 bases: TGTGCCAGCAGCCACAGGGGGGGAAACACTGAAGCTTTCTTT.

Concerning this clone: The same CDR3 also results from other DNA sequences found in this sample. The rearrangement uses TRBV18 and TRBJ2-7, with a tentative D call TRBD1 (6 bases). This CDR3 has 13 amino acids. The ends were cut back, 3 bases at V and 3 bases at J, with 9 bases in the middle. The germline V gene has CDR1 KGHSH and CDR2 LQKENI. The CDR3 bases are TGTGCCAGCTCACCCAAACAGGGCTACGAGCAGTACTTC. This codes for CASSPKQGYEQYF.

J is TRBJ2-2 and V is TRBV4-2; 7 bases match TRBD2. This CDR3 has 17 amino acids. V gave up 7 bases and J gave up 5 bases; unmatched junction bases: 16. Germline CDR1 LGHNA, CDR2 YNFKEQ. CDR3 DNA sequence: TGTGCCAGCACCCTAAAAAGGGGCGGGAGTACTACCGGGGAGCTGTTTTTT. Amino acid sequence: CASTLKRGGSTTGELFF.

DNA for the CDR3: TGTGCCAGTAGTCCCCAGGGGGTTCGTGGCTACACCTTC. It is translated as CASSPQGVRGYTF. J is TRBJ1-2 and V is TRBV19, with 7 bases identical to TRBD1. Trimming at V came to 5 bases and at J to 7 bases, leaving 7 bases not matched to a gene. The CDR3 contains 13 residues. From germline, CDR1 is LNHDA and CDR2 SQIVND (reference sequence).

This clone was counted only a few times. This chain joins TRBV28 and TRBJ1-4; maybe TRBD1 (5 bases). The CDR3 is 15 amino acids. The V gene's germline CDR1 is MDHEN and CDR2 SYDVKM. V was shortened by 8 bases and J by 0 bases, with 13 bases between the two germline ends. CDR3 region: CASHAWTTTNEKLFF. As DNA, the CDR3 is TGTGCCAGCCATGCTTGGACAACAACTAATGAAAAACTGTTTTTT.

J is TRBJ2-3 and V is TRBV10-3, with D possibly being TRBD1 (6 bases). Germline CDR1 is ENHRY and CDR2 is SYGVKD. This CDR3 contains 14 residues. V gave up 7 bases and J gave up 4 bases, with 15 bases separating them. CDR3: CAINGLAGADTQYF. CDR3 bases: TGTGCCATCAACGGGTTGGCAGGGGCAGATACGCAGTATTTT.

This clone appeared once. J is TRBJ1-5 and V is TRBV18, with D perhaps TRBD1 (5 bases). Trimming cost V 3 bases and J 6 bases, with 18 bases left between them. The V gene's germline CDR1 is KGHSH and CDR2 LQKENI. CDR3 length: 16 residues. In DNA, the CDR3 is TGTGCCAGCTCACCCCCGGGAGGGGAAAGTTTTCAGCCCCAGCATTTT. Its translation: CASSPPGGESFQPQHF.

The chain employs TRBV5-5 and TRBJ1-6, with D hard to call. The V gene lost 6 bases and the J gene lost 7 bases, with 17 bases spanning the gap. The CDR3 runs 15 residues. Germline-derived CDR1 and CDR2 are SGHKS and YYEKEE (reference sequence). As DNA, the CDR3 is TGTGCCAGCAATCCCCTGGACTGGGAGAATTCACCCCTCCACTTT. This codes for CASNPLDWENSPLHF. Combining the CDR3 with reference TRBV5-5 and TRBJ1-6 gives the whole variable domain DAGVTQSPTHLIKTRGQQVTLRCSPISGHKSVSWYQQVLGQGPQFIFQYYEKEERGRGNFPDRFSARQFPNYSSELNVNALLLGDSALYLCASNPLDWENSPLHFGNGTRLTVT.

J is TRBJ2-1 and V is TRBV9; 13 bases align to TRBD2. Germline V gene sequence: CDR1 SGDLS, CDR2 YYNGEE. The CDR3 totals 19 residues. J lost 2 bases, V lost 4 bases, and 12 bases had no gene match. The CDR3 DNA is TGTGCCAGCAGCCGTATTCCTCTCGGACTAGCGGGAGCCTACAATGAGCAGTTCTTC. It yields the protein CASSRIPLGLAGAYNEQFF.

The V gene is TRBV28, the J gene TRBJ2-3; no clear D. The V and J ends lost 6 bases and 0 bases respectively, with 13 bases between them. CDR1 MDHEN and CDR2 SYDVKM come from the germline V gene. There are 15 residues in the CDR3. The CDR3 region has the DNA TGTGCCAGCAGGGACGGCGGATCTAGCACAGATACGCAGTATTTT. Translated, it gives CASRDGGSSTDTQYF.

This chain links TRBV20-1 with TRBJ1-1; a possible D gene is TRBD1 (5 bases). V dropped 4 bases and J dropped 2 bases, with 11 bases sitting between them. The germline CDR1 and CDR2 sequences are DFQATT and SNEGSKA (reference sequence). The CDR3 is made up of 13 amino acids. The CDR3 here is CSAIDSYNTEAFF. The CDR3 bases are TGCAGTGCTATTGACAGCTACAACACTGAAGCTTTCTTT.

The CDR3 DNA reads TGTGCCAGCACCCGAGGCGGGGGCGCAAAACTGTTTTTT. Protein sequence: CASTRGGGAKLFF. The chain carries TRBV6-5 and TRBJ1-4; D perhaps matches TRBD1 (6 bases). Germline CDR1 and CDR2: MNHEY and SVGAGI. The length of the CDR3 is 13 residues. Trimming stripped 7 bases from V and 10 bases from J, with 16 bases between.

V and J are TRBV28 and TRBJ1-6; the D gene is possibly TRBD1 (6 bases). Germline CDR1 and CDR2: MDHEN and SYDVKM. The V end was cut by 5 bases, the J end by 7 bases, with 15 bases between. The CDR3 runs 15 residues. CDR3 nucleotide sequence: TGTGCCAGCAGTGGTCTCGGGACATTCAATTCACCCCTCCACTTT. This gives the protein CASSGLGTFNSPLHF.

This sequence joins TRBV6-5 and TRBJ1-5; possibly TRBD1 for D (5 bases). This CDR3 has 13 amino acids. Trimming took off 8 bases at V and 6 bases at J, with 14 bases between the two ends. Germline CDR1 is MNHEY and CDR2 is SVGAGI. CDR3 DNA: TGTGCCAGCGGGACTGTTAGGAGTCAGCCCCAGCATTTT. Its protein is CASGTVRSQPQHF.

The CDR3 bases are TGTGCCAGCGGGGCGGGAGGGCCATCAGATACGCAGTATTTT. Its protein product is CASGAGGPSDTQYF. V usage is TRBV7-2 and J usage is TRBJ2-3, with 9 bases aligning to TRBD2. The CDR3 spans 14 residues. CDR1 is SGHTA and CDR2 is FQGNSA in the germline V gene. V was clipped by 8 bases and J by 4 bases; unmatched bases: 7.

This rearrangement joins TRBV4-2 to TRBJ2-7; possibly TRBD1 for D (5 bases). Trimming took 1 base from V and 0 from J, leaving 7 bases between them. There are 14 residues in the CDR3. Germline loops: CDR1 LGHNA, CDR2 YNFKEQ. CDR3 DNA: TGTGCCAGCAGCCAAGTAGGGGTCTCCTACGAGCAGTACTTC. This sequence encodes CASSQVGVSYEQYF.